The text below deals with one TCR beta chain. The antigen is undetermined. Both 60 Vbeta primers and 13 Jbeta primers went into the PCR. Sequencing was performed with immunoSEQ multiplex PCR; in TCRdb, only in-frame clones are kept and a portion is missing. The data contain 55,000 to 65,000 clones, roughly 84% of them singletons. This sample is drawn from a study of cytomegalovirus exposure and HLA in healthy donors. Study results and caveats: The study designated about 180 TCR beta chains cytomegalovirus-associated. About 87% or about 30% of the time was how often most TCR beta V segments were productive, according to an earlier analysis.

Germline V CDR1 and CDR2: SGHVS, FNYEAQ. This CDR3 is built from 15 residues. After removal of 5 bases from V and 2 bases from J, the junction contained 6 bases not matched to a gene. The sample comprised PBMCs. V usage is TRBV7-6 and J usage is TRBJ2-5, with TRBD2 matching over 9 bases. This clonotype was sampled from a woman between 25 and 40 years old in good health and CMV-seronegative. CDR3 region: CASSRRLAGQETQYF. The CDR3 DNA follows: TGTGCCAGCAGCCGGAGGCTAGCGGGACAAGAGACCCAGTACTTC.